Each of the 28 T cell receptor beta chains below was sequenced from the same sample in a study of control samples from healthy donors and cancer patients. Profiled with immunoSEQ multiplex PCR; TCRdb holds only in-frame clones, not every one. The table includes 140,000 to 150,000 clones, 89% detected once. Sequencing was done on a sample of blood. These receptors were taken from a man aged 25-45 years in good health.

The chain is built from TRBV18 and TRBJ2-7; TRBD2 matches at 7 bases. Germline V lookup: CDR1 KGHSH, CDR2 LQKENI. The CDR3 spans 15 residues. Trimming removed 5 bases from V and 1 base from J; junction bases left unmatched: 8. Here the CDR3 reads CASSSLATNSYEQYF. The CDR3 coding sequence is TGTGCCAGCTCATCACTAGCGACCAATTCCTACGAGCAGTACTTC.

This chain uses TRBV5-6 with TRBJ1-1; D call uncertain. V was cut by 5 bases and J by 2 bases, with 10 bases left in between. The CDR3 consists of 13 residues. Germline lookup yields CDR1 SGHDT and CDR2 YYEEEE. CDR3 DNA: TGTGCCAGCAGTCCGGGTGTAAACACTGAAGCTTTCTTT. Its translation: CASSPGVNTEAFF.

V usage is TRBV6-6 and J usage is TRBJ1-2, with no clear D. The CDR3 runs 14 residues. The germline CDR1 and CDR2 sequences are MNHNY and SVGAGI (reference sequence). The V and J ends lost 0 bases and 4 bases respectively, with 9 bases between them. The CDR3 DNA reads TGTGCCAGCAGTTACTCGACGGGTCGCTATGGCTACACCTTC. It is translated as CASSYSTGRYGYTF.

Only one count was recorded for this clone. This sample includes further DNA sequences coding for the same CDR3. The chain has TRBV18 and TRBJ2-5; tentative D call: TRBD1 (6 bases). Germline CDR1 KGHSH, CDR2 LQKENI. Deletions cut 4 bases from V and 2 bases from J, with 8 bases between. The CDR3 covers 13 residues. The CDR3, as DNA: TGTGCCAGCTCACGCGACAGGCAAGAGACCCAGTACTTC. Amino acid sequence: CASSRDRQETQYF.

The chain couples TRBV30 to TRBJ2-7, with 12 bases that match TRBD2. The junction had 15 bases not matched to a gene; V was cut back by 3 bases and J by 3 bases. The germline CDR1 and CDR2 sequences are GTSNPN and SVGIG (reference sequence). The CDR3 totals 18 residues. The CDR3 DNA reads TGTGCCTGGAGCGGGGGAAGACTAGCGGGAGTTGGGCTCTACGAGCAGTACTTC. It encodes CAWSGGRLAGVGLYEQYF. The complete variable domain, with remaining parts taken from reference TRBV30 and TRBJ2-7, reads SQTIHQWPATLVQPVGSPLSLECTVEGTSNPNLYWYRQAAGRGLQLLFYSVGIGQISSEVPQNLSASRPQDRQFILSSKKLLLSDSGFYLCAWSGGRLAGVGLYEQYFGPGTRLTVT.

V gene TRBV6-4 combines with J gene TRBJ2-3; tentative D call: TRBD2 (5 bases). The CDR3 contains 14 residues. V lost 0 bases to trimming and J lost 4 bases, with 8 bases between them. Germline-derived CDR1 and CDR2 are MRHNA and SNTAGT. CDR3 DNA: TGTGCCAGCAGTGACTCGGCGGAGGCAGATACGCAGTATTTT. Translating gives CASSDSAEADTQYF.

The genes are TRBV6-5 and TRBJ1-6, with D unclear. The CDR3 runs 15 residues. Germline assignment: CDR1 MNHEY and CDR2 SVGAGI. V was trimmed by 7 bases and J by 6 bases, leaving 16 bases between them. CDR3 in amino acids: CASTLGGDANSPLHF. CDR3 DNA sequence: TGTGCCAGCACCCTAGGTGGGGATGCTAATTCACCCCTCCACTTT.

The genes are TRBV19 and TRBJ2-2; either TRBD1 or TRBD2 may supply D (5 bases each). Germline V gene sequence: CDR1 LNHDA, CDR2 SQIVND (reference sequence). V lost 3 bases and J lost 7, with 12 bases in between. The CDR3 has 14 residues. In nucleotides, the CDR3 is TGTGCCAGTAGTATCCCAGGGAGACACGGGGAGCTGTTTTTT. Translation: CASSIPGRHGELFF.

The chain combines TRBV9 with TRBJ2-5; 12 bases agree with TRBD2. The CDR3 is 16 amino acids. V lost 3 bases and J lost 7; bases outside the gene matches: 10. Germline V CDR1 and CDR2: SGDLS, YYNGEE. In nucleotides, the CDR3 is TGTGCCAGCAGCGGACTTACTAGCGGGGGGTTGGGGACCCAGTACTTC. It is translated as CASSGLTSGGLGTQYF.

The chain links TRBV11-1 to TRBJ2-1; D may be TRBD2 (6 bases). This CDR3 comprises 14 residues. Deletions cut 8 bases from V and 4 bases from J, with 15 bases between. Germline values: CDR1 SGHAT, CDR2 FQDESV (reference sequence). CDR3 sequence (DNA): TGTGCCAGCGGCAACCGGGGGACTTACAATGAGCAGTTCTTC. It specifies CASGNRGTYNEQFF.

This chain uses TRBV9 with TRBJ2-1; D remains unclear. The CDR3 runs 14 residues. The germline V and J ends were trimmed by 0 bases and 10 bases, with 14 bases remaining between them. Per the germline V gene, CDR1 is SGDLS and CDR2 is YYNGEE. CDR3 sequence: CASSVESSRGEQFF. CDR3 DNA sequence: TGTGCCAGCAGCGTAGAATCCAGTCGAGGCGAGCAGTTCTTC.

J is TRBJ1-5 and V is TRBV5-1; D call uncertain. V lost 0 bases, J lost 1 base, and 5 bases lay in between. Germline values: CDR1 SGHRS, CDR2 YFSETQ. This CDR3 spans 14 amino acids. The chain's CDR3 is CASSLDGSNQPQHF. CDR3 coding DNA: TGCGCCAGCAGCTTGGACGGGAGCAATCAGCCCCAGCATTTT.

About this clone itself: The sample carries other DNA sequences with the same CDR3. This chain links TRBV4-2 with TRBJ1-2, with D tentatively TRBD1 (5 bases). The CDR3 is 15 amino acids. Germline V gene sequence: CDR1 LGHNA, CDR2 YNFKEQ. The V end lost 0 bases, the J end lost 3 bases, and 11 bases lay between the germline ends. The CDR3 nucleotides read TGTGCCAGCAGCCAAGATCGGCAGGGAGACTATGGCTACACCTTC. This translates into CASSQDRQGDYGYTF.

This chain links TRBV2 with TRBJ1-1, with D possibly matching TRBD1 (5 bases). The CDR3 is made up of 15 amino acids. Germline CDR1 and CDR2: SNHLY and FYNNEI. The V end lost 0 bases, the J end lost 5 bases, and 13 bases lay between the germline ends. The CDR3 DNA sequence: TGTGCCAGCAGTGAAGCGTTGGGGAAGGGGACTGAAGCTTTCTTT. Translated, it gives CASSEALGKGTEAFF.

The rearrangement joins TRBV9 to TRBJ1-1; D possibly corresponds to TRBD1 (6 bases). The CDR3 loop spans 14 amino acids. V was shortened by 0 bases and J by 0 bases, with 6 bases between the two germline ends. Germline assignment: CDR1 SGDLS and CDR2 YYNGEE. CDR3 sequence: CASSVGDMNTEAFF. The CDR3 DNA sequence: TGTGCCAGCAGCGTAGGGGACATGAACACTGAAGCTTTCTTT.

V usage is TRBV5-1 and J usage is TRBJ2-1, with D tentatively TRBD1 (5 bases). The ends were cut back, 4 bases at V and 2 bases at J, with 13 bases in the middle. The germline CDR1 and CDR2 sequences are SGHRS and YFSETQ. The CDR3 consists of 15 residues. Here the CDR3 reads CASSLQGSPYNEQFF. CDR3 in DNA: TGCGCCAGCAGCCTCCAGGGTAGCCCCTACAATGAGCAGTTCTTC.

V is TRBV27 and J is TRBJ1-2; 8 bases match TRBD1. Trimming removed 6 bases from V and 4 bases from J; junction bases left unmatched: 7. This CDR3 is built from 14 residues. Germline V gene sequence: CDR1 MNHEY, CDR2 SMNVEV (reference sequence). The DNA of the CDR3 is TGTGCCAGCAGCTCGGACAGGGAGGGCTATGGCTACACCTTC. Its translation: CASSSDREGYGYTF.

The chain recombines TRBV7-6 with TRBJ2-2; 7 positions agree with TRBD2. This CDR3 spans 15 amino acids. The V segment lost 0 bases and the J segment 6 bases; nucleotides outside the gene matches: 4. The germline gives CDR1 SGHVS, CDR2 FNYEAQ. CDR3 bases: TGTGCCAGCAGCTTAGCGGGAGGGAGCGCCGGGGAGCTGTTTTTT. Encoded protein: CASSLAGGSAGELFF. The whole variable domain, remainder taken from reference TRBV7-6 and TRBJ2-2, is GAGVSQSPRYKVTKRGQDVALRCDPISGHVSLYWYRQALGQGPEFLTYFNYEAQQDKSGLPNDRFSAERPEGSISTLTIQRTEQRDSAMYRCASSLAGGSAGELFFGEGSRLTVL.

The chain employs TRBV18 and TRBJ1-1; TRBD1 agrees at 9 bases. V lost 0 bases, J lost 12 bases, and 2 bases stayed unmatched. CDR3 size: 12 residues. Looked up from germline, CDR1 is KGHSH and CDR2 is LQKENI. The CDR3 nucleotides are TGTGCCAGCTCACCACCGGGACAGGGTACTTTCTTT. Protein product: CASSPPGQGTFF.

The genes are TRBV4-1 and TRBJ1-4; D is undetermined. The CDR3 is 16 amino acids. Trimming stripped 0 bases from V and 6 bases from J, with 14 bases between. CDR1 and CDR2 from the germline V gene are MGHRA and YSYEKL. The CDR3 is CASSQDPVSGDEKLFF. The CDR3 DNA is TGCGCCAGCAGCCAAGATCCCGTCTCCGGGGATGAAAAACTGTTTTTT.

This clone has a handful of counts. CDR3 loop: CASSQRLGLGYNEQFF. The CDR3 DNA reads TGTGCCAGCAGCCAAAGGCTAGGACTTGGGTACAATGAGCAGTTCTTC. The chain is built from TRBV3-1 (or the pseudogene TRBV3-2) and TRBJ2-1; the D gene is possibly TRBD2 (5 bases). Germline CDR1 reads LGHDT; CDR2 reads YNNKEL (reference sequence). This CDR3 is built from 16 residues. V was clipped by 2 bases and J by 4 bases, with 15 bases between them.

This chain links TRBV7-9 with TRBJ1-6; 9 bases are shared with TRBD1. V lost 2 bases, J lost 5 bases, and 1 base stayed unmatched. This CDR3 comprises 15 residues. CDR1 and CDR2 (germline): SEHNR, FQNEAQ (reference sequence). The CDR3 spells CASSLRQGDNSPLHF. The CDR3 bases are TGTGCCAGCAGCTTACGACAGGGGGATAATTCACCCCTCCACTTT.

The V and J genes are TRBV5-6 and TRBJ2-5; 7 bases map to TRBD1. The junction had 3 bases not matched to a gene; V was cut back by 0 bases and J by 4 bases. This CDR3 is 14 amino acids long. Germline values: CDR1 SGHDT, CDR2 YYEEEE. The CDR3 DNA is TGTGCCAGCAGCTTGGTCAGGGGGTCAGAGACCCAGTACTTC. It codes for CASSLVRGSETQYF.

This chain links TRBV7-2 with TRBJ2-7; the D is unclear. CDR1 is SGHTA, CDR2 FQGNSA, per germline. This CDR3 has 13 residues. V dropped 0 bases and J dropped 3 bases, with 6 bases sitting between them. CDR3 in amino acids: CASSLAVIYEQYF. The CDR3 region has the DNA TGTGCCAGCAGCTTAGCCGTAATCTACGAGCAGTACTTC. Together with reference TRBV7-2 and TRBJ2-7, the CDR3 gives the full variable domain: GAGVSQSPSNKVTEKGKDVELRCDPISGHTALYWYRQSLGQGLEFLIYFQGNSAPDKSGLPSDRFSAERTGGSVSTLTIQRTQQEDSAVYLCASSLAVIYEQYFGPGTRLTVT.

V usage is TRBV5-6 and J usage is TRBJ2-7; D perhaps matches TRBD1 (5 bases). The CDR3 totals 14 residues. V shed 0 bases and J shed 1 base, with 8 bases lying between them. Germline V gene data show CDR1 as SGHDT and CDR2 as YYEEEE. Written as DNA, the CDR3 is TGTGCCAGCAGCTTGGGACAGTTATCCTACGAGCAGTACTTC. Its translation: CASSLGQLSYEQYF.

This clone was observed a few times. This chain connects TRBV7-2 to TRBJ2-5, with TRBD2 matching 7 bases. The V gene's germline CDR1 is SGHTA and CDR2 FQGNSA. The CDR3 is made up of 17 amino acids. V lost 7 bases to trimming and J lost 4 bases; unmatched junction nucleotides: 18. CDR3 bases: TGTGCCAGCACCCTGCCCTTCCACGGCGGGGGAGGAGAGACCCAGTACTTC. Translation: CASTLPFHGGGGETQYF.

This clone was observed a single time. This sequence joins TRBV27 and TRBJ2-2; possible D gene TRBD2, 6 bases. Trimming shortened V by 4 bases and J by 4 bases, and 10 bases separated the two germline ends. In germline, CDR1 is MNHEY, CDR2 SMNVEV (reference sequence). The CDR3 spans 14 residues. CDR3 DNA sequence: TGTGCCAGCAGTTCAGGCGGGGCCACCGGGGAGCTGTTTTTT. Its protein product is CASSSGGATGELFF.

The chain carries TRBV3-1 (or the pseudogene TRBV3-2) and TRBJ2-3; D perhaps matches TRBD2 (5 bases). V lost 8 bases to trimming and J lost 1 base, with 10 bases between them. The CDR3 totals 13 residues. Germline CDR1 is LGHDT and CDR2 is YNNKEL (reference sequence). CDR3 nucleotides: TGTGCCAGCCAATTGGGAGGCACAGATACGCAGTATTTT. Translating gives CASQLGGTDTQYF.